The subject of this entry is one T cell receptor (beta chain). These data belong to a study of cytomegalovirus exposure and HLA in healthy donors. Study details: Early on, a data release was issued that held 85 million to 95 million unique TCRs from HLA-typed donors.

The PCR had 60 Vbeta and 13 Jbeta primers. Libraries were prepared by immunoSEQ multiplex PCR; TCRdb keeps only in-frame clonotypes and omits some of them. The sample includes about 160,000 clones, 80% to 90% of them seen just once. This CDR3 contains 18 residues. Germline V gives CDR1 SGDLS, CDR2 YYNGEE. Trimming cost V 3 bases and J 0 bases, with 20 bases left between them. This sequence was found in a woman between 25 and 40 years old in good health and CMV-seropositive. V usage is TRBV9 and J usage is TRBJ2-3, with TRBD2 as a possible D gene (7 bases). Sequencing was done on a sample of PBMCs. The CDR3 loop reads CASSARGGSSGSTDTQYF. The CDR3 bases are TGTGCCAGCAGCGCGAGAGGGGGGTCTAGCGGAAGCACAGATACGCAGTATTTT.